The present T cell receptor beta chain was sequenced within a study of blood T cell repertoires in COVID-19. Study-wide background: In each case, the material was cDNA or gDNA derived from T cells, B-cell-depleted T cells, or PBMCs.

This clone was observed a few times. As processed by the authors: Reference gene primer amplification gave nucleated cell count estimates. Clones were sequenced by immunoSEQ multiplex PCR, and TCRdb holds only the in-frame ones, with some missing. V, J and clone size are taken as reported in that table, and D and trimming were inferred from the DNA itself. This sample has roughly 240,000 clones, with around four fifths found just once. V lost 5 bases, J lost 8 bases, and 15 bases lay in between. This CDR3 has 13 residues. Germline V lookup: CDR1 SGHTA, CDR2 FQGNSA. This TCR derives from an elderly woman with acute or convalescent COVID-19. The source material was peripheral blood. The chain uses TRBV7-2 and TRBJ1-2; D is perhaps TRBD1 (6 bases). The CDR3 nucleotides read TGTGCCAGCAGCGGGAGGGGGTTCGAAGGCTACACCTTC. Translated: CASSGRGFEGYTF.